This T cell receptor (beta chain) was recovered during a study of T-cell memory formation after mild COVID-19. The wider study: Largely donor-specific sequence clusters came from two donors.

A few counts support this clonotype. What it binds is not known. TCRdb analysed the 5' RACE reads with MiXCR anew, one entry per CDR3 protein. The table has more than 80,000 distinct CDR3 sequences, more than 15% seen once. Whole-study findings and limits: Those CD4+ clones that contracted were mainly in CM and EM (CD8+ ones in EMRA). Pre-infection memory contained some responding clones, which suggested that cross-reactive memory had joined.

Trimming removed 6 bases from V and 3 bases from J, with 9 bases in between. The CDR3 loop spans 12 amino acids. Germline loops: CDR1 SGDLS, CDR2 YYNGEE. This TCR derives from an adult woman who had mild COVID-19 (a few samples of this study predate the infection). Cell type and time point are not known. The V and J genes are TRBV9 and TRBJ1-1; D perhaps matches TRBD1 (5 bases). Specimen: PBMCs or a T cell subset sorted from them (not recorded which). Here the CDR3 reads CASNRGDTEAFF. CDR3 DNA: TGTGCCAGCAACCGAGGGGACACTGAAGCTTTCTTT.